This T cell receptor beta chain was recovered during a study of chemoradiotherapy in HPV16-positive cancers. Notes on the study in general: Candidate HPV-specific clones and E7-related TCR motifs grew in tumor during treatment. Functional assays defining HPV-specific T cells used only a couple of HPV16-positive patients.

The ends lost 4 bases at V and 8 bases at J; junction bases unmatched: 13. The CDR3 consists of 15 residues. Germline V CDR1 and CDR2: SGHTA, FQGNSA. The data were produced by immunoSEQ multiplex PCR, yet TCRdb's version contains in-frame clones alone and is incomplete. The table records roughly 16,000 clones, 75% to 80% of them present only once. Points on this clone: Its antigen is as yet unknown.

Sampling was carried out from a patient who underwent chemoradiotherapy. The rearrangement links TRBV7-2 to TRBJ1-2; 7 bases map to TRBD1. This receptor was identified in a human donor with HPV-associated anogenital cancer. The CDR3 DNA follows: TGTGCCAGCAGCTCCCGGGACAGAGGGGATTGGGGCTACACCTTC. It encodes CASSSRDRGDWGYTF.